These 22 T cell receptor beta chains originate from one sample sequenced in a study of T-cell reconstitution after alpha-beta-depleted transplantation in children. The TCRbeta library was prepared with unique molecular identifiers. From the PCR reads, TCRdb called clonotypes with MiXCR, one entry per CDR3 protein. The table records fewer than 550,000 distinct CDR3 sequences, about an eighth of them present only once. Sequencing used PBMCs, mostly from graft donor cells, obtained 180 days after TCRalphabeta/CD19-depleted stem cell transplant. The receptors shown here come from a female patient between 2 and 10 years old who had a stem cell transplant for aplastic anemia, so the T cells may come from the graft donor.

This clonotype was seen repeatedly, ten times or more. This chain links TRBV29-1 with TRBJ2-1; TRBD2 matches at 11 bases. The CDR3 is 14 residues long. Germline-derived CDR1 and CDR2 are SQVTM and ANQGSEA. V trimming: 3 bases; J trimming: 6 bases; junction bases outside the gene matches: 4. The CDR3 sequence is CSVEGLAVFNEQFF. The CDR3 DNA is TGCAGCGTTGAGGGACTAGCGGTTTTCAATGAGCAGTTCTTC.

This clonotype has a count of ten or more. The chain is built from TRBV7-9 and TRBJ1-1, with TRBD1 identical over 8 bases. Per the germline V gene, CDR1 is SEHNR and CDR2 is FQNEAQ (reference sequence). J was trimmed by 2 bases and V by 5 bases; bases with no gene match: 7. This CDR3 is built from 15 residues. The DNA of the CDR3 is TGTGCCAGCAGCCTCGGGACAGGACCTAACACTGAAGCTTTCTTT. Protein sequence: CASSLGTGPNTEAFF.

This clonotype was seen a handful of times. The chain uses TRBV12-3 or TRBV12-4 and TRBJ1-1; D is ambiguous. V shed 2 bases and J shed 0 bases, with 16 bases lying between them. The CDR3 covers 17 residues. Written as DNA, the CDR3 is TGTGCCAGCAGTTTAAGGCTCCCGGGTCTAATGAACACTGAAGCTTTCTTT. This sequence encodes CASSLRLPGLMNTEAFF.

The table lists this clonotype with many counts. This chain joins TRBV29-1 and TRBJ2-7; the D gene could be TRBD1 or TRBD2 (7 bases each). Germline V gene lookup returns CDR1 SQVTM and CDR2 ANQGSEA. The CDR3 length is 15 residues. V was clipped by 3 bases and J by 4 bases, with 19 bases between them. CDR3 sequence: CSVESWSRGGYEQYF. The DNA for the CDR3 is TGCAGCGTTGAGTCTTGGAGCAGGGGGGGGTACGAGCAGTACTTC.

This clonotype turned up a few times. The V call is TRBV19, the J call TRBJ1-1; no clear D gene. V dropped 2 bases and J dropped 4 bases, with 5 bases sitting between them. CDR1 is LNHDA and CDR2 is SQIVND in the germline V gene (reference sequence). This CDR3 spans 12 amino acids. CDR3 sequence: CASSIPSTEAFF. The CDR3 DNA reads TGTGCCAGTAGTATACCGTCCACTGAAGCTTTCTTT.

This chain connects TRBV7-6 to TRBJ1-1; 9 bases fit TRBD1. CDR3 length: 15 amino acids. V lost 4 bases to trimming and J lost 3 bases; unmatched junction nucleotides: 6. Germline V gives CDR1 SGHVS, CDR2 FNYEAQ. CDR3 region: CASSSYRDRDTEAFF. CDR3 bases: TGTGCCAGCAGCTCATACCGGGACAGGGACACTGAAGCTTTCTTT.

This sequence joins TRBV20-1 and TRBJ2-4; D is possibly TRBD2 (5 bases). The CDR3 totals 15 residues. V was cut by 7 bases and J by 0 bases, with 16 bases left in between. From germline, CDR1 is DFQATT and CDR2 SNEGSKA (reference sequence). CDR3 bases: TGCAGTGGTCGGGAAGTGGGAATAGCCAAAAACATTCAGTACTTC. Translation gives CSGREVGIAKNIQYF.

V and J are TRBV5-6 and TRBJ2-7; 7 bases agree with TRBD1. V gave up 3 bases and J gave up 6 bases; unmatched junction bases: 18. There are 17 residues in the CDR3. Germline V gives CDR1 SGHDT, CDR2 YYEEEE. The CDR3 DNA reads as TGTGCCAGCAGCTCCCCCGCTGACCAGGGGGTAATATCCGAGCAGTACGTC. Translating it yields CASSSPADQGVISEQYV.

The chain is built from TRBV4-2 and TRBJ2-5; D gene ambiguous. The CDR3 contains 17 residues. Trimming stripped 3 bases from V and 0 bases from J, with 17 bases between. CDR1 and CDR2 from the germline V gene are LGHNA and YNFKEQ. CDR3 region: CASSHDTGREYQETQYF. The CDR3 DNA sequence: TGTGCCAGCAGCCACGATACTGGCAGAGAGTACCAAGAGACCCAGTACTTC.

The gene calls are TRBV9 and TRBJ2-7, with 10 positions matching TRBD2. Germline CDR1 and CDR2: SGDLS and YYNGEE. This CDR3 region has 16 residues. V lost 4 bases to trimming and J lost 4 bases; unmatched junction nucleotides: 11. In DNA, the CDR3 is TGTGCCAGCAGCCCTCGGACTAGCGGAGGGGGGTACGAGCAGTACTTC. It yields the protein CASSPRTSGGGYEQYF. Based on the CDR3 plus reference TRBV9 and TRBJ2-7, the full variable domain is DSGVTQTPKHLITATGQRVTLRCSPRSGDLSVYWYQQSLDQGLQFLIQYYNGEERAKGNILERFSAQQFPDLHSELNLSSLELGDSALYFCASSPRTSGGGYEQYFGPGTRLTVT.

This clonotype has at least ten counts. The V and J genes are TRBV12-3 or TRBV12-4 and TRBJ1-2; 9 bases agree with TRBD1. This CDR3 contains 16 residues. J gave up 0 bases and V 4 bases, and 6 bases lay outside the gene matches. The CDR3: CASSSWDRESNYGYTF. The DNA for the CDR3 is TGTGCCAGCAGTTCTTGGGACAGGGAGTCTAACTATGGCTACACCTTC.

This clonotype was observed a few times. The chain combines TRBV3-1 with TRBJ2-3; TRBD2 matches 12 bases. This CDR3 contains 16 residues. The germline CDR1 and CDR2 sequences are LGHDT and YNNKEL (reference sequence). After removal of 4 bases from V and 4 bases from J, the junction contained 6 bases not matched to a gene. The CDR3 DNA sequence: TGTGCCAGCAGCCCTCGACTAGCGGGAGTGGCAGATACGCAGTATTTT. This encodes CASSPRLAGVADTQYF.

This CDR3 reads CASSQTGTGVGELFF. In nucleotides, the CDR3 is TGCGCCAGCAGCCAAACCGGGACAGGGGTCGGGGAGCTGTTTTTT. The V gene is TRBV4-1, the J gene TRBJ2-2; 10 bases map to TRBD1. Trimming at V came to 2 bases and at J to 7 bases, leaving 4 bases not matched to a gene. The CDR3 extends over 15 amino acids. Germline CDR1 MGHRA, CDR2 YSYEKL.

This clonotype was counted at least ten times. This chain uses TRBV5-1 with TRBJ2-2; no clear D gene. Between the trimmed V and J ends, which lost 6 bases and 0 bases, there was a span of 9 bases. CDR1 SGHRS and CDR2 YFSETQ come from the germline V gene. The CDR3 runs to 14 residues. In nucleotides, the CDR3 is TGCGCCAGCATGATAGCTCCGAACACCGGGGAGCTGTTTTTT. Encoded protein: CASMIAPNTGELFF.

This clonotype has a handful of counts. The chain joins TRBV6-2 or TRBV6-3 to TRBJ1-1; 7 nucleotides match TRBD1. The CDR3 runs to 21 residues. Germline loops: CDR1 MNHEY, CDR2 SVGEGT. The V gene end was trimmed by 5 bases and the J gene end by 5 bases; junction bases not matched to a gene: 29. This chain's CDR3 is CASSPLEGMGWAGGMWTEAFF. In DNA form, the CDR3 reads TGTGCCAGCAGTCCTTTGGAGGGGATGGGCTGGGCAGGGGGGATGTGGACTGAAGCTTTCTTT.

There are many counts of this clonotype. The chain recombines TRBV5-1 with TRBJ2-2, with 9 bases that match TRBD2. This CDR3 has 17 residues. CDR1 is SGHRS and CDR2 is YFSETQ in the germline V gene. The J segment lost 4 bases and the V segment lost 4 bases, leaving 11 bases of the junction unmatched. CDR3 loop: CASSIRELAGSTGELFF. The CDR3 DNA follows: TGCGCCAGCAGCATCCGGGAGCTAGCGGGATCCACCGGGGAGCTGTTTTTT.

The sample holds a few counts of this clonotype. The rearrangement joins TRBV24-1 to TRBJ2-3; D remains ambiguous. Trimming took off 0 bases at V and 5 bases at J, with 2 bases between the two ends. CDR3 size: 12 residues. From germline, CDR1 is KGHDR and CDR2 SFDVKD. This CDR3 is CATSDLRDTQYF. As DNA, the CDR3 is TGTGCCACCAGTGATTTGCGAGATACGCAGTATTTT.

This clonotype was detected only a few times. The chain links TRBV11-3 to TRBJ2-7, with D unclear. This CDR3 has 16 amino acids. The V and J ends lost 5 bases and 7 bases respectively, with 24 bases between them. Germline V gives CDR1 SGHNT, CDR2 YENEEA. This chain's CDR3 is CASSLKVPGSLGEQYF. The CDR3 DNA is TGTGCCAGCAGCCTAAAGGTTCCGGGCTCCCTTGGGGAGCAGTACTTC.

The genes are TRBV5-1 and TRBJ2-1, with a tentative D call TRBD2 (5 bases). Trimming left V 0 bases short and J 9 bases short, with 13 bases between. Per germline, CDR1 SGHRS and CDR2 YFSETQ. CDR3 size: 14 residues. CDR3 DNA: TGCGCCAGCAGCTTGGATGGGGTCGGGGTTGAGCAGTTCTTC. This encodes CASSLDGVGVEQFF.

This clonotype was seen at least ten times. The CDR3 region has the DNA TGTGCCAGCAGTAGCCAGGACAGGGGGGTGTATGGCTACACCTTC. This sequence encodes CASSSQDRGVYGYTF. The chain employs TRBV27 and TRBJ1-2; TRBD1 aligns across 10 bases. Trimming took 5 bases from V and 5 from J; bases not matched to a gene: 8. The CDR3 loop spans 15 amino acids. Germline values: CDR1 MNHEY, CDR2 SMNVEV (reference sequence).

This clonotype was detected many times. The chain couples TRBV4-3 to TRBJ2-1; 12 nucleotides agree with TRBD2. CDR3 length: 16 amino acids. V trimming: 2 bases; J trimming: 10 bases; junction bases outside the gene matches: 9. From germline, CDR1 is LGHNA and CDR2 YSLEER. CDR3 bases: TGCGCCAGCAGCCAAAGGGGACTAGCGGGCCGAGGGGAGCAGTTCTTC. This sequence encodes CASSQRGLAGRGEQFF.

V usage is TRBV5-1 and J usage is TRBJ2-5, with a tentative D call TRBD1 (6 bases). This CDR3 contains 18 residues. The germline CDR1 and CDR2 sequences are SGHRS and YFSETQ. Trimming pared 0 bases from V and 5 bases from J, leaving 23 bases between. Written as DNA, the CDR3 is TGCGCCAGCAGCTTGGAGGCCTACGGACAGCTCCCTATGGAGACCCAGTACTTC. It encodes CASSLEAYGQLPMETQYF.